Here is one T cell receptor (beta chain) with its context. What it binds is unknown. This sample was taken from a study of cytomegalovirus exposure and HLA in healthy donors. Study-level points and caveats: The majority of TCR sequences were rare, yet some public TCRs appeared in many donors.

Germline V gene sequence: CDR1 MNHEY, CDR2 SVGAGI. V lost 0 bases, J lost 8 bases, and 16 bases lay in between. This CDR3 region has 15 residues. PCR used 60 Vbeta primers and 13 Jbeta primers. Data came from immunoSEQ multiplex PCR; TCRdb stores just in-frame clones and leaves some out. The table shows 93,000 or so clones, with roughly three quarters occurring only once. Sample: PBMCs. The chain recombines TRBV6-5 with TRBJ1-2, with D tentatively TRBD1 (6 bases). The origin of this receptor is a woman aged 18-29 years in good health and CMV-seropositive. CDR3 residues: CASSYSSTGLGGYTF. The CDR3 bases are TGTGCCAGCAGTTACTCCTCGACAGGACTAGGGGGCTACACCTTC.